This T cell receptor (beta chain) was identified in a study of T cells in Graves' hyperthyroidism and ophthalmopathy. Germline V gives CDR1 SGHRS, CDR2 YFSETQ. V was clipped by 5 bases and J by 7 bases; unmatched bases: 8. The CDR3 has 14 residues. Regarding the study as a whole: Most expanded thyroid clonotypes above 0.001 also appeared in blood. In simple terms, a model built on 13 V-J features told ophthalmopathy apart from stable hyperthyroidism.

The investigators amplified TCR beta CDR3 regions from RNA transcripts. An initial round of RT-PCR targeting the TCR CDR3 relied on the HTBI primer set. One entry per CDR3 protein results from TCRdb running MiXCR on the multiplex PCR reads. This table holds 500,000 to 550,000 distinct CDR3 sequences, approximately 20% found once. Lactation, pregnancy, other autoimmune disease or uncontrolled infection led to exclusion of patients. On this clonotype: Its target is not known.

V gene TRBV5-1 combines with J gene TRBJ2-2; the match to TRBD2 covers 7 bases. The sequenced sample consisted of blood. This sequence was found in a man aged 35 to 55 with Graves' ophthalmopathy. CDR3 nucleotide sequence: TGCGCCAGCAGGCTCGCGGGAGCGGACGGGGAGCTGTTTTTT. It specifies CASRLAGADGELFF.